This T cell receptor (beta chain) comes out of a study of a mutant IDH1 vaccine in newly diagnosed glioma. Background on the study: The initiation of vaccination occurred 4-6 weeks after radiotherapy alone, or with temozolomide cycles. Treated patients, averaging roughly 40 years, were 62.5% male and approximately 38% female. Previous care, which was radiotherapy, temozolomide, or both, most often involved both.

Assay: immunoSEQ multiplex PCR; the TCRdb copy retains only in-frame clones and omits some. The profile shows about 21,000 clones, approximately 89% of them singletons. Turning to this clone: The antigen is unknown.

The V gene lost 3 bases and the J gene lost 2 bases, with 15 bases spanning the gap. This CDR3 has 16 amino acids. CDR1 SEHNR and CDR2 FQNEAQ come from the germline V gene (reference sequence). Specified time point: week 11, during vaccination. Topical imiquimod was applied with each vaccine dose, which held 300 ug of mutant IDH1 20-mer peptide. Study results and caveats: Seemingly, pseudoprogression had no relation to changes in the top peripheral T cell clonotypes.

The sample consisted of PBMCs, taken from a glioma patient whose treatment included an IDH1 peptide vaccine. The genes are TRBV7-9 and TRBJ2-3; possibly TRBD2 for D (5 bases). The receptor was derived from a woman in her thirties or forties with glioma. CDR3 bases: TGTGCCAGCAGCTTGTCCGTGGGCGGGCCCACAGATACGCAGTATTTT. Its translation is CASSLSVGGPTDTQYF.